What follows describes a single TCR beta chain. The antigen it recognizes is unknown. No base-level quality is on record; no much larger clone is a single base apart. The listed sequencing device is Illumina HiSeq 1500. The public sequencing data were trimmed at Q25 with fastp and processed into clonotypes with MiXCR by TCRdb, which kept only in-frame beta chains. Rows are unified per CDR3 protein, each entry keeping the most common DNA and genes. The sample table holds just under 550,000 distinct CDR3 sequences, of which 26% were seen once. 13% of the sample rests with the top ten. The data are from a study of T cell repertoires in cytomegalovirus infection (dated by TCRdb to the late 2010s). Broadly, across the study: Donor HLA type was relevant to the analysis, as public TCR beta signatures indicated carriage of CMV infection together with the matching HLA type. The full study reports these points: The ex vivo response was dominated by HLA-C-restricted CMV-specific TCR beta clonotypes, and the single most frequent clonotype in two of eight donors was supplied by these HLA-C-restricted clonotypes. In both this cohort and an independent roughly 330-donor cohort, the cumulative frequency of public TCR beta family members distinguished carriers of CMV infection plus the relevant HLA type.

V is shortened by 4 bases, J by 10 bases, and the region joining them spans 11 bases. The CDR3 contains 13 residues, cysteine and phenylalanine counted. Only the CDR3 region is kept as DNA, spanning 39 bases read in frame from base 1. Taken from the germline V gene (reference sequence), the CDR1 and CDR2 loops are MNHEY and SMNVEV. The chain joins TRBV27 to TRBJ1-6; the D gene is perhaps TRBD1, on 5 matching bases. Sequencing input: PBMCs. The sequence was collected from a human donor in good health (CMV status not recorded). Some clones in this sample may be carry-over from other donors' samples. The CDR3 sequence is CASSSQGWSPLHF. The nucleotide sequence is given as TGTGCCAGCAGTTCGCAGGGATGGTCACCCCTCCACTTT.